Each of the 9 T cell receptor beta chains below was sequenced from the same sample in a study of blood T cell repertoires in COVID-19. Libraries were prepared by immunoSEQ multiplex PCR; TCRdb keeps only in-frame clonotypes and omits some of them. This table has under 140,000 clones, 72% appearing once. The sample consisted of peripheral blood. These receptors were taken from a woman in her fifties or sixties with acute or convalescent COVID-19.

The chain recombines TRBV5-1 with TRBJ2-3, with 7 nucleotides matching TRBD2. J was trimmed by 2 bases and V by 5 bases; bases with no gene match: 5. There are 14 residues in the CDR3. Germline V gene lookup returns CDR1 SGHRS and CDR2 YFSETQ. DNA of the CDR3: TGCGCCAGCAGGAACCGGGGGGACACAGATACGCAGTATTTT. It encodes CASRNRGDTDTQYF. Supplemented by reference TRBV5-1 and TRBJ2-3, the full variable domain reads KAGVTQTPRYLIKTRGQQVTLSCSPISGHRSVSWYQQTPGQGLQFLFEYFSETQRNKGNFPGRFSGRQFSNSRSEMNVSTLELGDSALYLCASRNRGDTDTQYFGPGTRLTVL.

The chain uses TRBV6-6 and TRBJ1-4; 11 bases fit TRBD1. This CDR3 is built from 16 residues. Germline loops: CDR1 MNHNY, CDR2 SVGAGI (reference sequence). Germline trimming cut 6 bases from V and 3 bases from J; bases unmatched to any gene: 6. The CDR3 bases are TGTGCCAGCAGCTACGGACAGGGGGCGTCTAATGAAAAACTGTTTTTT. Translation gives CASSYGQGASNEKLFF.

The CDR3 nucleotides read TGTGCCAGCAGCGACAGAAATAGCAATCAGCCCCAGCATTTT. Its translation: CASSDRNSNQPQHF. The genes are TRBV6-2 or TRBV6-3 and TRBJ1-5, with D perhaps TRBD1 (5 bases). CDR3 size: 14 residues. Trimming removed 6 bases from V and 0 bases from J, with 9 bases in between. Germline CDR1 MNHEY, CDR2 SVGEGT.

The chain employs TRBV18 and TRBJ1-2; 7 bases align to TRBD1. V gave up 0 bases and J gave up 0 bases; unmatched junction bases: 1. The CDR3 has 15 residues. Germline loops: CDR1 KGHSH, CDR2 LQKENI. This CDR3 is CASSPPGQSNYGYTF. The CDR3 bases are TGTGCCAGCTCACCACCGGGACAGTCTAACTATGGCTACACCTTC.

The J gene is TRBJ1-6, the V gene TRBV9; D uncertain. V lost 0 bases and J lost 9, with 13 bases in between. Germline CDR1 reads SGDLS; CDR2 reads YYNGEE. The length of the CDR3 is 15 residues. CDR3 coding DNA: TGTGCCAGCAGCGTAGAACAAAGTGTCCGTTCACCCCTCCACTTT. Translated, it gives CASSVEQSVRSPLHF.

V and J are TRBV5-6 and TRBJ1-2; D gene ambiguous. V gave up 7 bases and J gave up 4 bases, with 17 bases separating them. The CDR3 contains 14 residues. Per the germline V gene, CDR1 is SGHDT and CDR2 is YYEEEE. The CDR3 here is CASLPVGGIYGYTF. The CDR3 region has the DNA TGTGCCAGCCTACCAGTAGGAGGGATCTATGGCTACACCTTC.

CDR3 in DNA: TGTGCCAGCAGTGAATTCGACAGGCCCGGGGAGCTGTTTTTT. It yields the protein CASSEFDRPGELFF. V gene TRBV2 combines with J gene TRBJ2-2, with D tentatively TRBD1 (6 bases). CDR1 SNHLY and CDR2 FYNNEI come from the germline V gene. This CDR3 is 14 amino acids long. V was clipped by 2 bases and J by 6 bases, with 10 bases between them.

The gene calls are TRBV28 and TRBJ2-7, with 13 bases lining up with TRBD2. V shed 3 bases and J 6 bases; nucleotides not matched to a gene: 8. CDR1 is MDHEN and CDR2 is SYDVKM in the germline V gene. CDR3 length: 16 residues. CDR3 residues: CASSLGTSGGVGEQYF. Written as DNA, the CDR3 is TGTGCCAGCAGTTTGGGAACTAGCGGGGGGGTCGGCGAGCAGTACTTC.

This chain joins TRBV11-1 and TRBJ2-7, with 10 bases identical to TRBD1. The junction had 5 bases not matched to a gene; V was cut back by 0 bases and J by 3 bases. Germline V gene data show CDR1 as SGHAT and CDR2 as FQDESV (reference sequence). The CDR3 is 16 residues long. CDR3 DNA sequence: TGTGCCAGCAGCTTAGCCGGGACAGGGGAAAGCTACGAGCAGTACTTC. As protein: CASSLAGTGESYEQYF.